These 18 T cell receptor beta chains originate from one sample sequenced in a study of Graves' ophthalmopathy and Graves' hyperthyroidism. Transcripts of RNA were the source for amplifying TCR beta CDR3 regions. HTBI primers were used in a first-round RT-PCR, which preceded a second-round multiplex PCR. TCRdb re-called the multiplex PCR reads through MiXCR, storing one row per CDR3 protein. The profile covers around 26,000 distinct CDR3 sequences, with around 50% appearing a single time and 5% to 8.5% taken by the ten largest. The specimen sequenced was peripheral blood. The receptors shown here come from an adult woman with stable Graves' hyperthyroidism.

A remark on this clonotype: A junction end diverges from the germline sequence, so it may reflect a read error. The rearrangement links TRBV24-1 to TRBJ2-2; TRBD1 matches 9 bases. CDR1 is KGHDR, CDR2 SFDVKD, per germline. There are 17 residues in the CDR3. The CDR3, as DNA: TGTGCTACCAGAAACCATCGACAGGGGGAAGGCACCGGGGAGCTGTCTTTT. It encodes CATRNHRQGEGTGELSF.

The table lists this clonotype with a few counts. The chain employs TRBV2 and TRBJ1-2, with D unclear. Trimming removed 0 bases from V and 3 bases from J, with 8 bases in between. The CDR3 runs 14 residues. Germline CDR1 and CDR2: SNHLY and FYNNEI. The CDR3 region has the DNA TGTGCCAGCAGTGAAGCCGCCGCGGACTATGGCTACACCTTC. Its translation is CASSEAAADYGYTF.

This clonotype was counted at least ten times. The conserved final phenylalanine or tryptophan is absent from the CDR3, which likely points to a read error. This chain joins TRBV5-5 and TRBJ1-2; TRBD1 agrees at 11 bases. The J segment lost 4 bases and the V segment lost 3 bases, leaving 2 bases of the junction unmatched. CDR1 and CDR2 (germline): SGHKS, YYEKEE (reference sequence). The CDR3 consists of 14 residues. The CDR3 region has the DNA TGTGCCAGCAGCTGGACAGGGGGCGGCTATGGCTACACCTCC. Its translation is CASSWTGGGYGYTS.

The chain combines TRBV6-5 with TRBJ1-1; D is perhaps TRBD1 (5 bases). Germline V gene lookup returns CDR1 MNHEY and CDR2 SVGAGI. V gave up 2 bases and J gave up 4 bases, with 29 bases separating them. The CDR3 totals 20 residues. CDR3 coding DNA: TGTGCCAGCAGTTACGTCTTTGGGACTAGCGTTAGCTCTGGGGCCACTGAAGCTTTCTTT. It encodes CASSYVFGTSVSSGATEAFF.

In this sample, this clonotype turned up many times. A read error may be the cause here, since a much bigger clone is one base away. J is TRBJ2-7 and V is TRBV20-1; 8 nucleotides line up with TRBD2. The CDR3 sequence is 16 residues long. Losses at the gene ends were 0 bases for V and 2 bases for J; bases not matched to a gene: 9. Germline assignment: CDR1 DFQATT and CDR2 SNEGSKA (reference sequence). CDR3 protein: CSARDQRLARAYEQYF. The CDR3, as DNA: TGCAGTGCTAGAGATCAGCGACTAGCGCGCGCCTACGAGCAGTACTTC.

This clonotype was detected many times. The chain carries TRBV2 and TRBJ2-3; D is unresolved. The CDR3 consists of 16 residues. Trimming left V 4 bases short and J 0 bases short, with 14 bases between. CDR1 and CDR2 (germline): SNHLY, FYNNEI. In DNA form, the CDR3 reads TGTGCCAGCAGTGTAGCTACAGAAAGTAGCACAGATACGCAGTATTTT. Its protein is CASSVATESSTDTQYF. Combining the CDR3 with reference TRBV2 and TRBJ2-3 gives the whole variable domain EPEVTQTPSHQVTQMGQEVILRCVPISNHLYFYWYRQILGQKVEFLVSFYNNEISEKSEIFDDQFSVERPDGSNFTLKIRSTKLEDSAMYFCASSVATESSTDTQYFGPGTRLTVL.

This clonotype was observed a handful of times. The chain couples TRBV14 to TRBJ1-1; D ambiguous. Deletions cut 0 bases from V and 4 bases from J, with 15 bases between. The CDR3 consists of 16 residues. Germline-derived CDR1 and CDR2 are SGHDN and FVKESK. The CDR3 loop reads CASSQDGGGWGTEAFF. The CDR3 DNA follows: TGTGCCAGCAGCCAAGATGGTGGTGGCTGGGGCACTGAAGCTTTCTTT. Combining the CDR3 with reference TRBV14 and TRBJ1-1 gives the whole variable domain EAGVTQFPSHSVIEKGQTVTLRCDPISGHDNLYWYRRVMGKEIKFLLHFVKESKQDESGMPNNRFLAERTGGTYSTLKVQPAELEDSGVYFCASSQDGGGWGTEAFFGQGTRLTVV.

Of note for this clonotype: The junction differs from germline at one of its ends, possibly a read error. The genes are TRBV7-9 and TRBJ2-7; 7 bases align to TRBD2. This CDR3 contains 13 residues. Germline V gives CDR1 SEHNR, CDR2 FQNEAQ (reference sequence). CDR3 coding DNA: TGTGCTAGCAGGGAGGGACTGAGCTACGAGCAACACTTC. As protein: CASREGLSYEQHF.

The chain joins TRBV28 to TRBJ2-3, with D perhaps assigned TRBD1 or TRBD2 (5 bases each). Trimming took 2 bases from V and 2 from J, leaving 14 bases between them. The CDR3 extends over 16 amino acids. The germline V gene encodes CDR1 MDHEN and CDR2 SYDVKM. In DNA form, the CDR3 reads TGTGCCAGCAGTTTAGTCGGGGCGGAAAACACAGATACGCAGTATTTT. Encoded protein: CASSLVGAENTDTQYF. The whole variable domain, remainder taken from reference TRBV28 and TRBJ2-3, is DVKVTQSSRYLVKRTGEKVFLECVQDMDHENMFWYRQDPGLGLRLIYFSYDVKMKEKGDIPEGYSVSREKKERFSLILESASTNQTSMYLCASSLVGAENTDTQYFGPGTRLTVL.

Comments on this clonotype: The junction differs from germline at one of its ends, possibly a read error. This chain uses TRBV10-3 with TRBJ2-7; no definite D call. The CDR3 spans 15 residues. CDR1 and CDR2 from the germline V gene are ENHRY and SYGVKD. The CDR3 region has the DNA TGTGCCATCAGTGAGTCGAGCCAGTCAGCCTACGAGAAGTACTTC. Protein product: CAISESSQSAYEKYF.

The genes are TRBV7-9 and TRBJ2-1, with D possibly TRBD1 on 6 matching bases. Germline lookup yields CDR1 SEHNR and CDR2 FQNEAQ (reference sequence). The CDR3 is made up of 10 amino acids. V lost 5 bases, J lost 15 bases, and 11 bases lay in between. In DNA form, the CDR3 reads TGTGCCAGCAGCAGTACAGGGCCGTTCTTC. It translates to CASSSTGPFF.

The gene calls are TRBV6-1 and TRBJ2-3, with 9 positions matching TRBD2. With V trimmed by 5 bases and J by 0 bases, 6 bases remained unmatched. The CDR3 has 16 residues. Germline values: CDR1 MNHNS, CDR2 SASEGT. The CDR3 protein is CASSPDTSGSTDTQYF. The CDR3 region has the DNA TGTGCCAGCAGTCCAGACACTAGCGGGAGCACAGATACGCAGTATTTT.

The rearrangement links TRBV25-1 to TRBJ2-7; the match to TRBD1 covers 7 bases. J gave up 1 base and V 4 bases, and 13 bases lay outside the gene matches. The length of the CDR3 is 17 residues. Germline V gene sequence: CDR1 MGHDK, CDR2 SYGVNS. The CDR3 reads CASSGTPQGILSYEQYF. As DNA, the CDR3 is TGTGCCAGCAGTGGTACCCCACAGGGGATTCTATCCTACGAGCAGTACTTC.

On this clonotype itself: The CDR3 ends on some other residue instead of the conserved phenylalanine or tryptophan, so this is likely a read error. The DNA is left out, because the CDR3 cannot be placed on it with certainty; the CDR3 is given as TCRdb lists it. The chain carries TRBV19 and TRBJ1-6. The CDR3 extends over 8 residues, inclusive of both ends. The V gene's germline CDR1 is LNHDA and CDR2 SQIVND (reference sequence). The CDR3: CASSIASS.

This clonotype was picked up many times. This chain joins TRBV27 and TRBJ2-5; no clear D gene. Germline V lookup: CDR1 MNHEY, CDR2 SMNVEV (reference sequence). Deletions cut 2 bases from V and 4 bases from J, with 11 bases between. The CDR3 is 14 residues long. The CDR3 nucleotides read TGTGCCAGCAGTTTAACGGCAGTTATAGAGACCCAGTACTTC. Protein sequence: CASSLTAVIETQYF.

The chain employs TRBV29-1 and TRBJ1-2, with D possibly being TRBD1 (5 bases). V was shortened by 7 bases and J by 0 bases, with 18 bases between the two germline ends. The CDR3 totals 15 residues. Looked up from germline, CDR1 is SQVTM and CDR2 is ANQGSEA. CDR3 coding DNA: TGCAGCGCCACGGCAGTGGGGGGGGCTAACTATGGCTACACCTTC. Translation gives CSATAVGGANYGYTF.

A note on this clonotype: This is likely a read error, given that the CDR3 carries no conserved phenylalanine or tryptophan at its end. The rearrangement links TRBV11-2 to TRBJ2-3, with 7 bases lining up with TRBD2. The germline CDR1 and CDR2 sequences are SGHAT and FQNNGV. The CDR3 is made up of 15 amino acids. The CDR3 region is CGSSSRLAGTDTQYL. In DNA, the CDR3 is TGTGGCAGCAGCTCGCGACTAGCCGGCACAGATACGCAGTATCTT.

The chain has TRBV10-2 and TRBJ1-6, with unresolved D. CDR1 is WSHSY, CDR2 SAAADI, per germline. The CDR3 sequence is 17 residues long. The ends were cut back, 0 bases at V and 3 bases at J, with 12 bases in the middle. CDR3 coding DNA: TGCGCCAGCAGTGAGTCGACTTCAGTGATCTATAATTCACCCCTCCACTTT. It translates to CASSESTSVIYNSPLHF.